This record concerns one TCR beta chain sequence. Antigen: not known. cDNA synthesis was performed by 5'RACE with 10-nucleotide random UMIs. TCRdb recomputed calls from the 5' RACE reads with MiXCR, one row per CDR3 protein. The table records tens of thousands of distinct CDR3 sequences, over 12% of them present only once. The CDR3 totals 16 residues. Per germline, CDR1 SGHVS and CDR2 FQNEAQ. V was cut by 5 bases and J by 7 bases, with 20 bases left in between. These data originate in a study of neurological immune-mediated disorders. The group of healthy controls was made up of people who were blood bank volunteers in Maryland, USA. The study built unsorted libraries from 2 million PBMCs kept at -80 C. Study-level results: The study found the most TCR clonal expansion in HTLV-1-associated myelopathy and the least in multiple sclerosis, below healthy controls.

This clonotype originated in a woman aged 50 to 65 in good health. Sequencing was carried out using PBMCs. The chain couples TRBV7-8 to TRBJ1-4; D may be TRBD1 (5 bases). The CDR3 region is CASSPRDAGGVEKLFF. CDR3 nucleotide sequence: TGTGCCAGCAGCCCACGGGACGCCGGAGGTGTTGAAAAACTGTTTTTT. The full variable domain, in which reference TRBV7-8 and TRBJ1-4 provide the parts outside the CDR3, is GAGVSQSPRYKVAKRGQDVALRCDPISGHVSLFWYQQALGQGPEFLTYFQNEAQLDKSGLPSDRFFAERPEGSVSTLKIQRTQQEDSAVYLCASSPRDAGGVEKLFFGSGTQLSVL.